A single sample is the source of the 3 T cell receptor beta chains below, sequenced in a study of T-cell reconstitution after alpha-beta-depleted transplantation in children. Unique molecular identifiers tagged the TCRbeta library. Each CDR3 protein gets one entry after TCRdb re-called the PCR reads with MiXCR. The sample contains about 7,400 distinct CDR3 sequences, around 30% of which appear only once. The sequences come from peripheral blood, collected 60 days after TCRalphabeta/CD19-depleted stem cell transplant. The receptors shown here come from a boy under two years old who had a stem cell transplant for SCID, so the T cells may come from the graft donor.

In DNA, the CDR3 is TGCACCAGCAGCCAAGAGGACAGGGCCGGGGAGCTGTTTTTT. Translated, it gives CTSSQEDRAGELFF. The genes are TRBV1 and TRBJ2-2; the table's D call TRBD1 went unverified against the DNA. TRBV1 is termed a pseudogene. This CDR3 spans 14 amino acids.

The rearrangement links TRBV20-1 to TRBJ2-7; D possibly matches TRBD1 or TRBD2 (5 bases each). Germline V gives CDR1 DFQATT, CDR2 SNEGSKA (reference sequence). The V end lost 5 bases, the J end lost 2 bases, and 25 bases lay between the germline ends. The CDR3 extends over 17 amino acids. CDR3 region: CSADGFRGRGNTYEQYF. Here the CDR3 DNA reads TGCAGTGCTGACGGATTCCGGGGACGAGGGAATACCTACGAGCAGTACTTC.

This rearrangement joins TRBV5-1 to TRBJ2-7; D may be TRBD1 or TRBD2 (5 bases each). Between the trimmed V and J ends, which lost 0 bases and 1 base, there was a span of 14 bases. There are 16 residues in the CDR3. Germline V gene lookup returns CDR1 SGHRS and CDR2 YFSETQ. The CDR3 DNA sequence: TGCGCCAGCAGCTTGGCCCCATCAGGGAGTTCCTACGAGCAGTACTTC. Its translation is CASSLAPSGSSYEQYF.